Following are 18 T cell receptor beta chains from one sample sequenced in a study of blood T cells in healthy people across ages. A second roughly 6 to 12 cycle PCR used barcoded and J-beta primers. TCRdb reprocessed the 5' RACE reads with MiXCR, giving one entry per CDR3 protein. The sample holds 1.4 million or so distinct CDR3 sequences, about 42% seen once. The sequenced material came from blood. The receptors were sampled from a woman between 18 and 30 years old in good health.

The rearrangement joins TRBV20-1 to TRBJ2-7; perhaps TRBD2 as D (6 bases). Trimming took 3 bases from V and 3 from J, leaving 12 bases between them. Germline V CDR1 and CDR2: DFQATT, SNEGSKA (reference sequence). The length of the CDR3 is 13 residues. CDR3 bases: TGCAGTGCTAGTCCTAGCGATAGCTACGAGCAGTACTTC. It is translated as CSASPSDSYEQYF.

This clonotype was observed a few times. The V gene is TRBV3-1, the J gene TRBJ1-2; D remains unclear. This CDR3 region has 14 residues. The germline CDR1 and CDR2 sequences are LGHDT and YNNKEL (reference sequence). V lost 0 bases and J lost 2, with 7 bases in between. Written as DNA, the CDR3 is TGTGCCAGCAGCCAAGATCTCTTCAACTATGGCTACACCTTC. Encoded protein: CASSQDLFNYGYTF. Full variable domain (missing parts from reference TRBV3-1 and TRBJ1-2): DTAVSQTPKYLVTQMGNDKSIKCEQNLGHDTMYWYKQDSKKFLKIMFSYNNKELIINETVPNRFSPKSPDKAHLNLHINSLELGDSAVYFCASSQDLFNYGYTFGSGTRLTVV.

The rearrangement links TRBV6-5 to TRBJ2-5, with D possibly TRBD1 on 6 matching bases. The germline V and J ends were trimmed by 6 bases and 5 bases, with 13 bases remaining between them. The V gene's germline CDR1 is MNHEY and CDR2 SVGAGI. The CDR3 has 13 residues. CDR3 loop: CASSRDMRETQYF. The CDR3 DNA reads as TGTGCCAGCAGCCGGGACATGCGGGAGACCCAGTACTTC.

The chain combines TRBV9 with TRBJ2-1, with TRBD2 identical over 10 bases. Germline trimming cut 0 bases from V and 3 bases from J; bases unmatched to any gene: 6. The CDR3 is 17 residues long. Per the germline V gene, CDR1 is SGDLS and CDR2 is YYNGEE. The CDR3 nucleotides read TGTGCCAGCAGCGTAGCTTCCGGGACTAGCGTCTACAATGAGCAGTTCTTC. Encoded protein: CASSVASGTSVYNEQFF.

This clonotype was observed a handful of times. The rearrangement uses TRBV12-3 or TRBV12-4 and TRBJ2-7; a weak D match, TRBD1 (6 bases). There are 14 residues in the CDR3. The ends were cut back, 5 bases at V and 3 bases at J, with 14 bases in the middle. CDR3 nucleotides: TGTGCCAGCAGTGCGACAGGACCAAACTACGAGCAGTACTTC. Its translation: CASSATGPNYEQYF.

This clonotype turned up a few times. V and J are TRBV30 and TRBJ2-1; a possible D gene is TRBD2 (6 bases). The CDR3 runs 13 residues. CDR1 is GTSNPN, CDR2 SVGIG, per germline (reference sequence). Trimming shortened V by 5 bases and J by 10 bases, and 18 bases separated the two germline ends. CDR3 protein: CAWGRTLGTEQFF. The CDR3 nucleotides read TGTGCCTGGGGGAGGACATTGGGTACGGAGCAGTTCTTC.

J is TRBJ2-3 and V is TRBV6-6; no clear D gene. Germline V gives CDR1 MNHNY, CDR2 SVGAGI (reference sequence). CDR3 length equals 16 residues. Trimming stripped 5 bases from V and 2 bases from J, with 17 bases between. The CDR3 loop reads CASSPMTSGVTDTQYF. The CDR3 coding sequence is TGTGCCAGCAGTCCCATGACCTCCGGAGTCACAGATACGCAGTATTTT.

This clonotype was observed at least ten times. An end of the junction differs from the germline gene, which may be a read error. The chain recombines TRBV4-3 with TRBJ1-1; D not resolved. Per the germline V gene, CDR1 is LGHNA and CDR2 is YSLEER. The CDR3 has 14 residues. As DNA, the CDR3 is TGTGCCAGCAGCCAAGATCGGGGAAACACTGAAGCTTTCTTT. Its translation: CASSQDRGNTEAFF.

The CDR3 sequence: CASSPVPGQVSYEQYF. The CDR3 DNA is TGTGCCAGCTCACCGGTACCGGGACAGGTCTCGTACGAGCAGTACTTC. The chain has TRBV18 and TRBJ2-7; 8 nucleotides line up with TRBD1. The length of the CDR3 is 16 residues. Germline V gene data show CDR1 as KGHSH and CDR2 as LQKENI. The trim removed 3 bases at V and 4 bases at J, leaving 11 bases unmatched.

CDR3 nucleotide sequence: TGTGCCAACAGGTGGTTAGCGGGGCTCAATGAGCAGTTCTTC. This sequence encodes CANRWLAGLNEQFF. The rearrangement uses TRBV2 and TRBJ2-1; TRBD2 agrees at 8 bases. The CDR3 totals 14 residues. CDR1 and CDR2 from the germline V gene are SNHLY and FYNNEI. V was pared by 10 bases and J by 6 bases, with 11 bases of the junction left unmatched.

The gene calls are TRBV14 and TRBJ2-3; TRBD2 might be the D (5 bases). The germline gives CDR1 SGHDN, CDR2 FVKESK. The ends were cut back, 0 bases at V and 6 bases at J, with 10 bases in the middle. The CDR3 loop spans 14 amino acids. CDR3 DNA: TGTGCCAGCAGCCAAGATTACGGGGTTGATACGCAGTATTTT. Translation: CASSQDYGVDTQYF. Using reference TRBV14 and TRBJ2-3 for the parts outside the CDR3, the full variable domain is EAGVTQFPSHSVIEKGQTVTLRCDPISGHDNLYWYRRVMGKEIKFLLHFVKESKQDESGMPNNRFLAERTGGTYSTLKVQPAELEDSGVYFCASSQDYGVDTQYFGPGTRLTVL.

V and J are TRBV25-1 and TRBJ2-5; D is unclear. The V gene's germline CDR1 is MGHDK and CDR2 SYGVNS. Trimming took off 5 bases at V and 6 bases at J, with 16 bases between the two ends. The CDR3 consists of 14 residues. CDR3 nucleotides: TGTGCCAGCAGTCACTCTAGTACACTCCAGACCCAGTACTTC. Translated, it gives CASSHSSTLQTQYF.

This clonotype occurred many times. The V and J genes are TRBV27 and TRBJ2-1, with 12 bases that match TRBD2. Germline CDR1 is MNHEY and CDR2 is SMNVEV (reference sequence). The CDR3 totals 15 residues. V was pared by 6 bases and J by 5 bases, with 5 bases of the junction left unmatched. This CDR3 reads CASSLGTSGHNEQFF. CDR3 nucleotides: TGTGCCAGCAGCCTCGGGACTAGCGGGCACAATGAGCAGTTCTTC.

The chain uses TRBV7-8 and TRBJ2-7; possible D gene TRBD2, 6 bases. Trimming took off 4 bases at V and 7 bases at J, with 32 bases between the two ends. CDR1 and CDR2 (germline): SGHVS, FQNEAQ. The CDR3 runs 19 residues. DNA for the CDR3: TGTGCCAGCAGCTCGCCCCCTGGAGGGGCCCTCTGGTCCTACAATGAGCAGTACTTC. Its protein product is CASSSPPGGALWSYNEQYF.

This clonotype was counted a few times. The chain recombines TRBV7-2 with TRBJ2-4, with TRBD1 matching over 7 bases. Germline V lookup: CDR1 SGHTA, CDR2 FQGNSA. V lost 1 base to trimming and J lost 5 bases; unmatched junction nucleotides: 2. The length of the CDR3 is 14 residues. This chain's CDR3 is CASSLEGGQNIQYF. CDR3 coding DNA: TGTGCCAGCAGCTTAGAAGGGGGCCAAAACATTCAGTACTTC.

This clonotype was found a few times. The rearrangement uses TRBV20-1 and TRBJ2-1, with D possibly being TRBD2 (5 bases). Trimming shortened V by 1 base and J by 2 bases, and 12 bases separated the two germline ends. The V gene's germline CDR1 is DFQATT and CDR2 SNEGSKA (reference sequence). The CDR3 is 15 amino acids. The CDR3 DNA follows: TGCAGTGCTAGAGCCGAAGGGAGCACCTACAATGAGCAGTTCTTC. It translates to CSARAEGSTYNEQFF.

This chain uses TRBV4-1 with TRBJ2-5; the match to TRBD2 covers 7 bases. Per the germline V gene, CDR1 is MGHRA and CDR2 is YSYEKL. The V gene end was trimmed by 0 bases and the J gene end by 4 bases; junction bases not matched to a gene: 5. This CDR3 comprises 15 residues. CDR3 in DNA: TGCGCCAGCAGCCAAGAAGGGGTAGCGGGAGAGACCCAGTACTTC. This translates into CASSQEGVAGETQYF.

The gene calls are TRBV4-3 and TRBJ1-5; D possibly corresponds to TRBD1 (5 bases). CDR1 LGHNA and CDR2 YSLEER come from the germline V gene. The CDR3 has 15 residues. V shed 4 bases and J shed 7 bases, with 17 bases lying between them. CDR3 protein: CASSLQVWGQQPQHF. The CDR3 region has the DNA TGCGCCAGCAGCCTCCAGGTTTGGGGCCAACAGCCCCAGCATTTT.